This T cell receptor beta chain appears in the sequencing data of a study of T cell responses to AZD1222 COVID-19 vaccine. The J segment lost 3 bases and the V segment lost 4 bases, leaving 9 bases of the junction unmatched. Germline V gives CDR1 SGHDT, CDR2 YYEEEE. The CDR3 totals 16 residues. Study observations and caveats: Repertoires were obtained solely post-peak T cell response. At 160-218 and 743-854, vaccine-associated CD4 TCRs were dominant, and they spanned spike. The number of AZD1222 recipients seropositive at baseline was only five or six.

As concerns this clone: Its cognate antigen is unknown.

Clones were sequenced by immunoSEQ multiplex PCR, and TCRdb holds only the in-frame ones, with some missing. The sample holds 100,000 to 150,000 clones, about nine tenths seen once. The chain carries TRBV5-6 and TRBJ2-3; TRBD2 aligns across 9 bases. The receptor's source is an adult who received the AZD1222 COVID-19 vaccine. The input for sequencing was peripheral blood, taken 28 days after the second AZD1222 dose. This CDR3 is CASSRRLAEVTDTQYF. The DNA for the CDR3 is TGTGCCAGCAGCCGAAGACTAGCGGAGGTAACAGATACGCAGTATTTT.